Sequencing of this TCR beta chain was carried out in a study of technical replicates of blood from a few donors. Between the trimmed V and J ends, which lost 3 bases and 5 bases, there was a span of 12 bases. This CDR3 contains 14 residues. Germline CDR1 reads SGHRS; CDR2 reads YFSETQ. Libraries were prepared by immunoSEQ multiplex PCR; TCRdb keeps only in-frame clonotypes and omits some of them. The table includes 55,000 to 75,000 clones, around 88% detected once. The origin of this receptor is a human donor in good health. Some clones in this sample may be carry-over from other donors' samples. The chain is built from TRBV5-1 and TRBJ2-1, with a weak D call TRBD1 (6 bases). Sequenced: PBMCs. CDR3 amino acids: CASSWIGDNNEQFF. CDR3 coding DNA: TGCGCCAGCAGCTGGATAGGGGACAACAATGAGCAGTTCTTC.